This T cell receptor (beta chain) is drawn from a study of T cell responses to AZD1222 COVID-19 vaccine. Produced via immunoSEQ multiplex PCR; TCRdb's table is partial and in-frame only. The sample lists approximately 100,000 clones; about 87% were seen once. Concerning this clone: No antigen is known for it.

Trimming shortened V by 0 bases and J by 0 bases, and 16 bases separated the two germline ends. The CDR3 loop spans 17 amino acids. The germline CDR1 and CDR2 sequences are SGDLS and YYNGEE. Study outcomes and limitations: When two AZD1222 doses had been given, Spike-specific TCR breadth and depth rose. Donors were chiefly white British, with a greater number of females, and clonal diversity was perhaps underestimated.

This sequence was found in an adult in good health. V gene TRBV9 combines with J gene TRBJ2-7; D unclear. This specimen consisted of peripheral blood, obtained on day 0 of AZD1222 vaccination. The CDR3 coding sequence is TGTGCCAGCAGCGTAGTCGTCTTACAGTTGAGCTCCTACGAGCAGTACTTC. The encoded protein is CASSVVVLQLSSYEQYF.